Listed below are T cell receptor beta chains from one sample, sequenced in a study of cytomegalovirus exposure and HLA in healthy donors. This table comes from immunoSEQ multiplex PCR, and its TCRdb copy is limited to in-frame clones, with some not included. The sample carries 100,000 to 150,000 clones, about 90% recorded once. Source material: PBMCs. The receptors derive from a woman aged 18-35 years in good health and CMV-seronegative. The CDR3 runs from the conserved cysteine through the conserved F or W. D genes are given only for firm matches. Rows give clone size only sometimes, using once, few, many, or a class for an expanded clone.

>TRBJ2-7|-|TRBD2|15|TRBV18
TGTGCCAGCTCACAACTAGCGGGGGGGCCCTACGAGCAGTACTTC
CASSQLAGGPYEQYF
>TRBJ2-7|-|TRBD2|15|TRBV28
TGTGCCAGCACCGATCCGGCGGGAGGTCTCTACGAGCAGTACTTC
CASTDPAGGLYEQYF
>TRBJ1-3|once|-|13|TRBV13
TGTGCCAGCAGCTCAGGGTCCTCCAACACCATATATTTT
CASSSGSSNTIYF
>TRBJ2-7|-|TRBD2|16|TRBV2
TGTGCCAGCAGGCCAGCGGGAACCACAAACCTACGCGAGCAGTACTTC
CASRPAGTTNLREQYF
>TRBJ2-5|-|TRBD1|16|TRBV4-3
TGCGCCAGCAGCCAAAGTTGGACAGGGGCTGCGGAGACCCAGTACTTC
CASSQSWTGAAETQYF
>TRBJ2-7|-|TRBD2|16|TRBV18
TGTGCCAGCTCACCAGTCGGGACTAGCGGACAATACGAGCAGTACTTC
CASSPVGTSGQYEQYF
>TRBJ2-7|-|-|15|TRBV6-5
TGTGCCAGCACCTCCCAGGGCGTAAGATCCTACGAGCAGTACTTC
CASTSQGVRSYEQYF
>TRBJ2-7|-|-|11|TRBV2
TGTGCCAGCAGTGAACGTGCGGAGCAGTACTTC
CASSERAEQYF
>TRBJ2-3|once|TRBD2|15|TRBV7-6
TGTGCCAGCAGCCCACTAGCGGGGGTCACAGATACGCAGTATTTT
CASSPLAGVTDTQYF
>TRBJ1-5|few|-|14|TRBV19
TGTGCCAGTAGCACTGGGGGCGGCTGGCAGCCCCAGCATTTT
CASSTGGGWQPQHF
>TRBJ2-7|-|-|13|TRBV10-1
TGCGCCAGCAGTGAGTCGAGCTCCTACGAGCAGTACTTC
CASSESSSYEQYF
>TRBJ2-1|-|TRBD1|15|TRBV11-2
TGTGCCAGCAGCTCCAAGGGGGCAAGGGTCAATGAGCAGTTCTTC
CASSSKGARVNEQFF
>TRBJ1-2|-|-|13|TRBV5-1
TGCGCCAGCAGCTTAACAGGGATCCGTGGCTACACCTTC
CASSLTGIRGYTF
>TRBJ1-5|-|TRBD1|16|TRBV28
TGTGCCAGCAGTTTATGGGGCGGGACAGGGGAGCAGCCCCAGCATTTT
CASSLWGGTGEQPQHF
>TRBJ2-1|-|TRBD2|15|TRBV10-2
TGCGCCAGCAGTGAGTTGAGCGGGGGCCACAATGAGCAGTTCTTC
CASSELSGGHNEQFF
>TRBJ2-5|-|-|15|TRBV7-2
TGTGCCAGCAGCTCCGGAGCGACGATCCAAGAGACCCAGTACTTC
CASSSGATIQETQYF
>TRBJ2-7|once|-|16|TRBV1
TGCACCAGCAGCCAAGGAGACCCGACAGGGGGCTACGAGCAGTACTTC
CTSSQGDPTGGYEQYF
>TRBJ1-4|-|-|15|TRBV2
TGTGCCAGCATCCTGGACCACAGGGCCGGAGAAAAACTGTTTTTT
CASILDHRAGEKLFF
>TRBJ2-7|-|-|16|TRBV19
TGTGCCAGTAGTATAGATCATTGGGACATCACCTACGAGCAGTACTTC
CASSIDHWDITYEQYF
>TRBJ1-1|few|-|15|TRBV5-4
TGTGCCAGCAGCTTGGTGACAGACATGAACACTGAAGCTTTCTTT
CASSLVTDMNTEAFF
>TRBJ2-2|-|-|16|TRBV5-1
TGCGCCAGCAGCCGAATATCTAGTGAGAACACCGGGGAGCTGTTTTTT
CASSRISSENTGELFF
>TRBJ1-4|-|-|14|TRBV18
TGTGCCAGCTCACCGGGCAGGGGTGATGAAAAACTGTTTTTT
CASSPGRGDEKLFF
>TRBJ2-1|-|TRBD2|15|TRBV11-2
TGTGCCAGCAGCCACACGACTAGCGGGAGATATGAGCAGTTCTTC
CASSHTTSGRYEQFF
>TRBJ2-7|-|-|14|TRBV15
TGTGCCACCAGCAGAGAGGAGGGGCCCTACGAGCAGTACTTC
CATSREEGPYEQYF
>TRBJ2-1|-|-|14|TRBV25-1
TGTGCCAGCAGTGATAGAAGCGGGTCAAATGAGCAGTTCTTC
CASSDRSGSNEQFF
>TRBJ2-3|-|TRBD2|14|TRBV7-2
TGTGCCAGCAGCTTAGTTGGCGGGAGAGATACGCAGTATTTT
CASSLVGGRDTQYF